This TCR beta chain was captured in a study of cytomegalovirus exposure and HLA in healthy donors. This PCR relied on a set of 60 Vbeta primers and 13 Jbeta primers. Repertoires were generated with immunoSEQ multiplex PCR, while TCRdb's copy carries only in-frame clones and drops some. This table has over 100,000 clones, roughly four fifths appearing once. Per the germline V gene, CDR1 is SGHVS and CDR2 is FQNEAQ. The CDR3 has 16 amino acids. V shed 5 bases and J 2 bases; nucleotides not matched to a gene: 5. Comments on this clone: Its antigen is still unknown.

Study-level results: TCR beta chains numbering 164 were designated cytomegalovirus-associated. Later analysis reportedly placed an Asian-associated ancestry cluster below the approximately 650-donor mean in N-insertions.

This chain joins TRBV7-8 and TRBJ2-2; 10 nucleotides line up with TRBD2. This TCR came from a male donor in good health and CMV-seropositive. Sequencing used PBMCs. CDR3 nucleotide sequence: TGTGCCAGCAGCCTATCTAGCGGGAGTAACACCGGGGAGCTGTTTTTT. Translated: CASSLSSGSNTGELFF.